This T cell receptor (beta chain) came from a study of a mutant IDH1 vaccine in newly diagnosed glioma. This sample's time point: week 11, during vaccination. Each dose delivered 300 ug of mutant IDH1 20-mer peptide subcutaneously with imiquimod. Sequencing was performed with immunoSEQ multiplex PCR; in TCRdb, only in-frame clones are kept and a portion is missing. This table has 20,000 to 30,000 clones, about 77% appearing once. Trimming removed 1 base from V and 7 bases from J, with 7 bases in between. The CDR3 length is 12 residues. Germline values: CDR1 SEHNR, CDR2 FQNEAQ (reference sequence). As regards this clone: Its antigen is not identified.

Study-wide results and limits: Pseudoprogression appears to have had no connection to changes in top peripheral T cell clonotypes.

This TCR was recovered from a woman between 18 and 29 years old with glioma. The starting material was PBMCs, obtained from a glioma patient whose treatment included an IDH1 peptide vaccine. The V call is TRBV7-9, the J call TRBJ1-1; D unresolved. The CDR3 loop is CASSLGVGEAFF. The CDR3 DNA is TGTGCCAGCAGCTTAGGGGTTGGTGAAGCTTTCTTT.